This TCR beta chain stems from a study of blood T cell repertoires in COVID-19. At the level of the study: The study drew acute and convalescent COVID-19 samples from the United States, Italy and Spain. Nucleic acid was either cDNA or gDNA, and it came from T cells, B-cell-depleted T cells, or PBMCs.

Data came from immunoSEQ multiplex PCR; TCRdb stores just in-frame clones and leaves some out. Of fewer than 250,000 clones in the sample, around 91% were seen once. With 4 bases clipped from V and 7 bases from J, the junction kept 13 bases outside the gene matches. CDR3 size: 15 residues. Per germline, CDR1 SGHRS and CDR2 YFSETQ. The genes are TRBV5-1 and TRBJ1-1; 7 nucleotides align to TRBD1. The TCR comes from a woman in her thirties or forties with acute or convalescent COVID-19. Material for sequencing was peripheral blood. Written as DNA, the CDR3 is TGCGCCAGCAGCGATCCCGAGGGGGCCCTCAATGAAGCTTTCTTT. Translation gives CASSDPEGALNEAFF.